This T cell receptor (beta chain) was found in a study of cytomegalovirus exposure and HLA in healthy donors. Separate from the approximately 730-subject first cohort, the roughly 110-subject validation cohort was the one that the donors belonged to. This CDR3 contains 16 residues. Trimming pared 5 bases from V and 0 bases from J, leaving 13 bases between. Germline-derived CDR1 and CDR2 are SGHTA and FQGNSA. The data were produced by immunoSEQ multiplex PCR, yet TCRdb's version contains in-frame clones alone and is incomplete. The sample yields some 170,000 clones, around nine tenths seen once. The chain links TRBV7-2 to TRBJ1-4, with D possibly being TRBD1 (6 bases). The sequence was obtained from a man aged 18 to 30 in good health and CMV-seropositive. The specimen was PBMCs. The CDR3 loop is CASSRLGQTTNEKLFF. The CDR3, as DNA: TGTGCCAGCAGCCGTTTAGGACAGACAACTAATGAAAAACTGTTTTTT.